This T cell receptor beta chain was documented in a study of blood T cell repertoires in COVID-19. At the level of the study: Both acute and convalescent COVID-19 samples were obtained from the United States, Italy and Spain.

Germline V gene data show CDR1 as MNHEY and CDR2 as SVGAGI. This CDR3 is 12 amino acids long. Between the trimmed V and J ends, which lost 6 bases and 5 bases, there was a span of 10 bases. All recovered Cohort 3 donors got two negative PCRs, got clearance, or saw symptom resolution. As handled by the study authors: Cell counts per sample came from amplifying reference gene primers. TCRdb's table, derived via immunoSEQ multiplex PCR, lists solely in-frame clones and lacks some. V and J calls and clone size are copied from that table; D and trimming were computed from the DNA. The sample contains roughly 360,000 clones, 87% of which appear only once.

This receptor was identified in a man aged 30 to 39 who had recovered from COVID-19. Material: PBMCs or T cells enriched from blood (not recorded which). The chain recombines TRBV6-5 with TRBJ1-1; no reliable D call. The CDR3 reads CASRETGTEAFF. The CDR3 DNA reads TGTGCCAGCAGAGAGACGGGGACTGAAGCTTTCTTT.